The rows below give T cell receptor beta chains drawn from one sample of a study of cytomegalovirus exposure and HLA in healthy donors. Assay used: immunoSEQ multiplex PCR; TCRdb lists only in-frame clones, some missing. The sample has 100,000 or so clones; approximately 77% are singletons. The sample consisted of PBMCs. The origin of the receptors is a human donor in good health. Both conserved end residues are part of each CDR3. The order of the fields is V gene, D gene, J gene, clone size, CDR3 length, CDR3 protein, CDR3 DNA. D genes are given only for firm matches. Not all rows give a size; the values are once, few, many and, for expanded clones, a class.

>TRBV7-9|NA|TRBJ1-1|NA|12
CASSLGQVGAFF
TGTGCCAGCAGCTTAGGACAGGTTGGCGCTTTCTTT
>TRBV4-3|NA|TRBJ1-1|few|15
CASSQAEGQNTEAFF
TGCGCCAGCAGCCAAGCGGAGGGGCAGAACACTGAAGCTTTCTTT
>TRBV29-1|NA|TRBJ2-7|NA|11
CSVDFGNEQYF
TGCAGCGTTGACTTCGGGAATGAGCAGTACTTC
>TRBV30|NA|TRBJ1-5|NA|12
CAWSVPSQPQHF
TGTGCCTGGAGTGTCCCTAGTCAGCCCCAGCATTTT
>TRBV7-8|NA|TRBJ2-1|NA|15
CASSPEGGGYGEQFF
TGTGCCAGCAGCCCAGAGGGTGGTGGATATGGTGAGCAGTTCTTC
>TRBV28|TRBD1|TRBJ1-4|NA|18
CASSLPGQGTTTNEKLFF
TGTGCCAGCAGTCTGCCGGGACAGGGAACAACAACTAATGAAAAACTGTTTTTT
>TRBV11-1|NA|TRBJ2-7|NA|14
CASSLLGGTREQYF
TGTGCCAGCAGCCTCCTGGGGGGGACACGCGAGCAGTACTTC
>TRBV27|TRBD2|TRBJ2-7|NA|15
CASSLTGGVSYEQYF
TGTGCCAGCAGTTTAACGGGGGGGGTTTCCTACGAGCAGTACTTC
>TRBV30|NA|TRBJ1-1|NA|17
CAWSGNWGHPTNTEAFF
TGTGCCTGGAGCGGAAATTGGGGACACCCGACGAACACTGAAGCTTTCTTT
>TRBV11-2|NA|TRBJ2-2|NA|16
CASSSAGARGTGELFF
TGTGCCAGCAGCTCTGCGGGGGCGAGAGGGACCGGGGAGCTGTTTTTT
>TRBV7-2|TRBD1|TRBJ2-7|NA|15
CASSLAVDRGLEQYF
TGTGCCAGCAGCTTAGCGGTGGACAGGGGCCTTGAGCAGTACTTC
>TRBV13|NA|TRBJ2-3|NA|13
CASSITGTDTQYF
TGTGCCAGCAGTATAACGGGTACAGATACGCAGTATTTT
>TRBV21-1|NA|TRBJ2-5|few|16
CASSKKRGLTKETQYF
TGTGCCAGCAGCAAAAAAAGGGGACTAACCAAAGAGACCCAGTACTTC
>TRBV5-5|NA|TRBJ2-7|few|14
CASSLDLAPYEQYF
TGTGCCAGCAGCTTGGACCTAGCTCCCTACGAGCAGTACTTC
>TRBV7-2|TRBD2|TRBJ2-3|NA|15
CASSLGGLGVDTQYF
TGTGCCAGCAGCTTAGGGGGACTAGGAGTGGATACGCAGTATTTT
>TRBV5-4|TRBD1|TRBJ1-2|NA|14
CASSSWDRGHGYTF
TGTGCCAGCAGCTCGTGGGACAGGGGGCACGGCTACACCTTC
>TRBV5-4|NA|TRBJ2-4|NA|13
CASSLGGRNIQYF
TGTGCCAGCAGCTTGGGAGGGAGGAACATTCAGTACTTC
>TRBV5-1|TRBD1|TRBJ1-5|NA|15
CASSVMGQLGQPQHF
TGCGCCAGCAGCGTCATGGGACAGTTAGGACAGCCCCAGCATTTT
>TRBV27|TRBD1|TRBJ1-6|NA|13
CASCDRGNSPLHF
TGTGCCAGCTGCGACAGGGGAAATTCACCCCTCCACTTT
>TRBV6-6|TRBD2|TRBJ2-1|NA|16
CASSFPSGKISNEQFF
TGTGCCAGCAGTTTCCCAAGCGGGAAGATTTCCAATGAGCAGTTCTTC
>TRBV5-1|NA|TRBJ1-3|NA|13
CASSQQGTNTIYF
TGCGCCAGCAGCCAACAGGGTACAAACACCATATATTTT
>TRBV7-9|TRBD1|TRBJ1-2|NA|15
CASSSTGQENYGYTF
TGTGCCAGCAGCTCCACTGGACAGGAGAACTATGGCTACACCTTC
>TRBV13|NA|TRBJ2-3|NA|16
CASSPTLASGADTQYF
TGTGCCAGCAGCCCGACCCTCGCCTCCGGGGCAGATACGCAGTATTTT
>TRBV5-1|TRBD1|TRBJ1-3|NA|15
CASSLQGLGGNTIYF
TGCGCCAGCAGCCTACAGGGGCTCGGTGGAAACACCATATATTTT
>TRBV27|NA|TRBJ2-3|few|13
CASSLGRTDTQYF
TGTGCCAGCAGTTTAGGCCGCACAGATACGCAGTATTTT
>TRBV27|NA|TRBJ2-7|NA|12
CASSKTLQVQYF
TGTGCCAGCAGCAAAACTTTACAGGTGCAGTACTTC
>TRBV2|TRBD2|TRBJ2-2|NA|15
CATGLAGVNTGELFF
TGTGCCACCGGACTAGCGGGCGTGAACACCGGGGAGCTGTTTTTT
>TRBV19|TRBD2|TRBJ2-1|NA|16
CASSIGGGSGAGSQFF
TGTGCCAGTAGTATAGGGGGGGGTAGCGGGGCGGGTTCGCAGTTCTTC
>TRBV7-6|NA|TRBJ2-7|NA|13
CASSLQSSYEQYF
TGTGCCAGCAGCTTACAGTCCTCCTACGAGCAGTACTTC
>TRBV10-3|TRBD1|TRBJ2-1|NA|15
CAISLGQGAEDEQFF
TGTGCCATCAGTCTCGGACAGGGGGCTGAGGATGAGCAGTTCTTC
>TRBV30|NA|TRBJ1-2|NA|12
CACTQGLHGYTF
TGTGCCTGTACACAGGGATTGCATGGCTACACCTTC
>TRBV4-2|TRBD2|TRBJ2-2|once|17
CASRQGLAGANTGELFF
TGTGCCAGCAGACAGGGACTAGCGGGGGCGAACACCGGGGAGCTGTTTTTT
>TRBV6-5|NA|TRBJ1-6|NA|16
CASSYSSGTSNSPLHF
TGTGCCAGCAGTTACTCATCCGGGACTTCAAATTCACCCCTCCACTTT
>TRBV29-1|NA|TRBJ1-5|NA|13
CSAGGRVSEPQHF
TGCAGCGCCGGGGGGAGGGTATCGGAGCCCCAGCATTTT
>TRBV28|NA|TRBJ1-2|NA|16
CASSLGRSSANYGYTF
TGTGCCAGCAGTTTGGGGAGGTCATCAGCTAACTATGGCTACACCTTC
>TRBV4-2|TRBD2|TRBJ2-1|NA|16
CASSQDRGGADNEQFF
TGTGCCAGCAGCCAAGATCGGGGGGGAGCCGACAATGAGCAGTTCTTC
>TRBV5-4|TRBD2|TRBJ2-7|NA|14
CASSLELGGAEQYF
TGTGCCAGCAGCTTGGAATTGGGAGGGGCCGAGCAGTACTTC
>TRBV18|TRBD1|TRBJ1-1|once|14
CASSLGTANTEAFF
TGTGCCAGCTCACTGGGGACAGCCAACACTGAAGCTTTCTTT
>TRBV7-9|NA|TRBJ1-5|NA|14
CASSLVGGNQPQHF
TGTGCCAGCAGCTTAGTAGGCGGGAATCAGCCCCAGCATTTT
>TRBV27|NA|TRBJ1-2|NA|15
CASSPRQGKNYGYTF
TGTGCCAGCAGTCCGAGGCAGGGTAAAAACTATGGCTACACCTTC
>TRBV7-9|TRBD2|TRBJ2-1|once|16
CASSPKTSGKYNEQFF
TGTGCCAGCAGCCCAAAGACTAGCGGGAAATACAATGAGCAGTTCTTC
>TRBV27|NA|TRBJ2-7|NA|13
CASSLRQSYEQYF
TGTGCCAGCAGTTTAAGACAGTCCTACGAGCAGTACTTC
>TRBV7-9|NA|TRBJ1-3|NA|14
CASSFQNVRNTIYF
TGTGCCAGCAGCTTCCAAAATGTTCGAAACACCATATATTTT
>TRBV6-1|NA|TRBJ2-3|once|13
CASRGGAEDTQYF
TGTGCCAGCAGAGGGGGGGCGGAAGATACGCAGTATTTT
>TRBV11-2|NA|TRBJ1-1|NA|15
CASRQVGRKNTEAFF
TGTGCCAGCAGGCAGGTAGGAAGAAAGAACACTGAAGCTTTCTTT
>TRBV18|NA|TRBJ1-2|NA|12
CASSGARTGYTF
TGTGCCAGCTCGGGGGCCAGGACAGGCTACACCTTC
>TRBV6-1|TRBD1|TRBJ1-6|NA|15
CASIKGFRGNSPLHF
TGTGCCAGCATCAAAGGTTTCAGGGGGAATTCACCCCTCCACTTT
>TRBV5-6|NA|TRBJ2-3|NA|15
CASSLISVYTDTQYF
TGTGCCAGCAGCTTAATTAGCGTATACACAGATACGCAGTATTTT
>TRBV4-1|NA|TRBJ2-3|NA|15
CASSQPRVGTDTQYF
TGCGCCAGCAGCCAACCTCGGGTTGGGACAGATACGCAGTATTTT
>TRBV19|TRBD1|TRBJ2-7|NA|15
CASSIYRGQGSEQYF
TGTGCCAGTAGTATATATAGGGGACAGGGGTCCGAGCAGTACTTC
>TRBV5-1|TRBD2|TRBJ2-1|NA|14
CASMPASGYNEQFF
TGCGCCAGCATGCCAGCTAGCGGTTACAATGAGCAGTTCTTC
>TRBV25-1|NA|TRBJ1-2|NA|14
CASLRSGANYGYTF
TGTGCCAGCCTGAGATCGGGTGCTAACTATGGCTACACCTTC